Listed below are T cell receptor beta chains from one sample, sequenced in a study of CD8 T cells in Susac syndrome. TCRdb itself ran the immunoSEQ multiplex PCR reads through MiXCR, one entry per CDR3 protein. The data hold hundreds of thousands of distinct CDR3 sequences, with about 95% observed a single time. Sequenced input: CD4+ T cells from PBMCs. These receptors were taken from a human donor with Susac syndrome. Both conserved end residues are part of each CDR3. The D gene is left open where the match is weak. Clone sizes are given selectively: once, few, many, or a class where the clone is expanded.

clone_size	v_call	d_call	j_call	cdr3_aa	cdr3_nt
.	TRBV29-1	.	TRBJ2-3	CSARGGHDTQYF	TGCAGCGCCCGGGGTGGACACGATACGCAGTATTTT
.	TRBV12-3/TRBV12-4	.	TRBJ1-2	CASRTGRNYGYTF	TGTGCCAGCAGAACGGGCCGAAACTATGGCTACACCTTC
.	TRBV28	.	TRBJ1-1	CASTAARNTEAFF	TGTGCCAGCACCGCCGCCAGGAACACTGAAGCTTTCTTT
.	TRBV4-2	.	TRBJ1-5	CASSPLLGNSNQPQHF	TGTGCCAGCAGCCCCCTACTCGGAAATAGCAATCAGCCCCAGCATTTT
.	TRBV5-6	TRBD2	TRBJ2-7	CASRLGLAAYEQYF	TGTGCCAGCAGACTCGGACTAGCCGCCTACGAGCAGTACTTC
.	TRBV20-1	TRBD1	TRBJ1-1	CSARDLLTGRGTEAFF	TGCAGTGCTAGAGATTTGTTGACGGGCAGGGGGACTGAAGCTTTCTTT
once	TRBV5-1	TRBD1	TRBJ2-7	CASSHRQGYEQYF	TGCGCCAGCAGCCATCGACAGGGCTACGAGCAGTACTTC
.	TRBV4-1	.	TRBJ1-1	CASSQAEGKNTEAFF	TGCGCCAGCAGCCAAGCCGAGGGAAAGAACACTGAAGCTTTCTTT
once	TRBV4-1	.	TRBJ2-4	CASSQEISQIAKNIQYF	TGCGCCAGCAGCCAAGAAATCTCCCAAATAGCCAAAAACATTCAGTACTTC
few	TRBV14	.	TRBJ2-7	CASSQGYEQYF	TGTGCCAGCAGTCAGGGGTACGAGCAGTACTTC
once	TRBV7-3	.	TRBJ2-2	CASSSSLGGGELFF	TGTGCCAGCAGCTCCTCCCTGGGAGGAGGGGAGCTGTTTTTT
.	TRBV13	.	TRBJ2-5	CASSFSGGPEQETQYF	TGTGCCAGCAGCTTCTCGGGTGGGCCGGAACAAGAGACCCAGTACTTC
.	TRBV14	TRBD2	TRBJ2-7	CASSQKRLAGAYEQYF	TGTGCCAGCAGCCAAAAGCGACTAGCGGGAGCATACGAGCAGTACTTC
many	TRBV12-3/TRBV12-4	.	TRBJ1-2	CASSLGQGYGYTF	TGTGCCAGCAGCTTAGGGCAGGGCTATGGCTACACCTTC
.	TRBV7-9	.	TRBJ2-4	CASSSRQLMGNIQYF	TGTGCCAGCAGCTCGCGACAGTTGATGGGAAACATTCAGTACTTC
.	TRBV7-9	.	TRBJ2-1	CASSLAINDEQFF	TGTGCCAGCAGCTTAGCCATTAATGATGAGCAGTTCTTC
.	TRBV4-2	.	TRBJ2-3	CASSQDPGAATDTQYF	TGTGCCAGCAGCCAAGATCCTGGAGCAGCGACAGATACGCAGTATTTT
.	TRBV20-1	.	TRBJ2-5	CSARIAAKSGTQYF	TGCAGTGCTAGAATTGCAGCCAAAAGCGGGACCCAGTACTTC
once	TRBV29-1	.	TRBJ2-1	CSVLTRDPYNEQFF	TGCAGCGTTTTGACCCGAGACCCCTACAATGAGCAGTTCTTC
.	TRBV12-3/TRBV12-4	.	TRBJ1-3	CASSLAFSSGNTIYF	TGTGCCAGCAGTTTAGCGTTTAGCTCTGGAAACACCATATATTTT
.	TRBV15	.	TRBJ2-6	CATSRDQGAHSGANVLTF	TGTGCCACCAGCAGAGATCAGGGCGCCCATTCTGGGGCCAACGTCCTGACTTTC
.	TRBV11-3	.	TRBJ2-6	CASGGPFSGANVLTF	TGTGCCAGCGGAGGGCCCTTCTCTGGGGCCAACGTCCTGACTTTC
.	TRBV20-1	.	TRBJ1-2	CSARDRERGNYGYTF	TGCAGTGCTAGAGACCGGGAACGGGGCAACTATGGCTACACCTTC
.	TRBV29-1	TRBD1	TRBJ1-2	CSVEQGAPGYTF	TGCAGCGTTGAACAGGGGGCGCCGGGCTACACCTTC
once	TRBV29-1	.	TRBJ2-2	CSVGTPPGELFF	TGCAGCGTCGGGACCCCCCCCGGGGAGCTGTTTTTT
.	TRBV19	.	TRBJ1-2	CASSIGTSNGYTF	TGTGCCAGTAGTATCGGGACGAGCAATGGCTACACCTTC
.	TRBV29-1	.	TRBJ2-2	CSVRDSYTGELFF	TGCAGCGTTAGGGACTCTTACACCGGGGAGCTGTTTTTT
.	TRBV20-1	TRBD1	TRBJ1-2	CSARSPGGHGYTF	TGCAGTGCTAGGTCCCCAGGGGGCCATGGCTACACCTTC
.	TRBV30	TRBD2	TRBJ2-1	CAWSGAGASYNEQFF	TGTGCCTGGAGTGGAGCGGGAGCATCCTACAATGAGCAGTTCTTC
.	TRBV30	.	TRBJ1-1	CAAGGGTEAFF	TGTGCGGCGGGGGGAGGCACTGAAGCTTTCTTT
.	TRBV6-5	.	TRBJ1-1	CASSRYSTEAFF	TGTGCCAGCAGCCGCTATAGCACTGAAGCTTTCTTT
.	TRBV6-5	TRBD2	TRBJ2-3	CASRIAGLTDTQYF	TGTGCCAGCCGTATAGCGGGCCTCACAGATACGCAGTATTTT
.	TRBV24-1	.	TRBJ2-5	CATSVSGGETQYF	TGTGCCACCAGTGTCTCAGGGGGGGAGACCCAGTACTTC
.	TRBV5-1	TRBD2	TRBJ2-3	CATQESGSTNTQYF	TGCGCCACCCAGGAAAGCGGGAGTACAAATACGCAGTATTTT
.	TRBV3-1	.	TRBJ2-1	CASSQDGKGSYNEQFF	TGTGCCAGCAGCCAAGATGGGAAGGGCTCCTACAATGAGCAGTTCTTC
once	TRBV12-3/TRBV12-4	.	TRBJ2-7	CASRTGLLLEQYF	TGTGCCAGCAGAACAGGACTCCTTCTCGAGCAGTACTTC
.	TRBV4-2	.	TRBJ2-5	CASSPHGRDRETQYF	TGTGCCAGCAGCCCCCACGGACGGGATCGGGAGACCCAGTACTTC
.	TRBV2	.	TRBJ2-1	CASTRDYNEQFF	TGTGCCAGCACGAGGGACTACAATGAGCAGTTCTTC
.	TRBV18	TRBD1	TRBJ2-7	CASSSSGQGAYEQYF	TGTGCCAGCTCGTCTTCGGGACAGGGAGCCTACGAGCAGTACTTC
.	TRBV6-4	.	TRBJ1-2	CASSDEGEGYTF	TGTGCCAGCAGTGACGAGGGGGAGGGCTACACCTTC
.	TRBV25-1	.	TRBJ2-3	CASLLGGTDTQYF	TGTGCCAGCCTGTTGGGTGGCACAGATACGCAGTATTTT
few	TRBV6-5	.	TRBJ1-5	CASSPNSNQPQHF	TGTGCCAGCAGTCCCAATAGCAATCAGCCCCAGCATTTT
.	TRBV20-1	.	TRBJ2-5	CSARDPQGGETQYF	TGCAGTGCTAGAGATCCACAGGGTGGCGAGACCCAGTACTTC
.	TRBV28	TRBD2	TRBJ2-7	CASSIKGLAGVVEQYF	TGTGCCAGCAGCATAAAGGGACTAGCGGGAGTCGTGGAGCAGTACTTC
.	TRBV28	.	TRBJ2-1	CASGSGTASYNEQFF	TGTGCCAGCGGATCCGGGACCGCGTCCTACAATGAGCAGTTCTTC
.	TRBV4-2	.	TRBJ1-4	CASSHTQEKLFF	TGTGCCAGCAGCCATACGCAAGAAAAACTGTTTTTT
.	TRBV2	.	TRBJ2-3	CASRARATDTQYF	TGTGCCAGCAGGGCCCGGGCCACAGATACGCAGTATTTT
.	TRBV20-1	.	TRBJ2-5	CSAGGQGPETQYF	TGCAGTGCTGGGGGGCAGGGTCCCGAGACCCAGTACTTC
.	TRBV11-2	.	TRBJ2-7	CASSVPGGRLSYEQYF	TGTGCCAGCAGCGTTCCGGGTGGGCGCCTCTCCTACGAGCAGTACTTC
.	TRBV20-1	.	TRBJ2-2	CSARGAPGYTGELFF	TGCAGTGCTAGAGGTGCTCCGGGCTACACCGGGGAGCTGTTTTTT
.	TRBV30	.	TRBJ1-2	CAWSVRVSAHNGYTF	TGTGCCTGGAGTGTACGTGTTTCGGCCCACAATGGCTACACCTTC
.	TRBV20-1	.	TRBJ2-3	CSARGPGRTDTQYF	TGCAGTGCTAGAGGCCCCGGTCGCACAGATACGCAGTATTTT